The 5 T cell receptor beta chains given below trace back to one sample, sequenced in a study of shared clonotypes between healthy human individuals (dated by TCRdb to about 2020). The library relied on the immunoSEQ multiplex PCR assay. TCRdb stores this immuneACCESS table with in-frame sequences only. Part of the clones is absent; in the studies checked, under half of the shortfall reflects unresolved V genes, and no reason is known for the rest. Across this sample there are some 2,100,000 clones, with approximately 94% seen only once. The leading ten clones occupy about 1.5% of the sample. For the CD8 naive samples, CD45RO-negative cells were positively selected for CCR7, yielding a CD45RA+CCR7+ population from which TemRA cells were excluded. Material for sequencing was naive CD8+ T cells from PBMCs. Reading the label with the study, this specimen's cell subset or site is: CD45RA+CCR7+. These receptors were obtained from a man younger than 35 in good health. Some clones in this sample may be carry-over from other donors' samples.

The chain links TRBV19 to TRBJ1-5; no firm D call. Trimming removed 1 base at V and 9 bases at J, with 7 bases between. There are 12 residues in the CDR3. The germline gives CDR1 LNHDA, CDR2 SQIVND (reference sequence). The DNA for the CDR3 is TGTGCCAGTAGTATAGGGGGTGCGCCCCAGCATTTT. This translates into CASSIGGAPQHF.

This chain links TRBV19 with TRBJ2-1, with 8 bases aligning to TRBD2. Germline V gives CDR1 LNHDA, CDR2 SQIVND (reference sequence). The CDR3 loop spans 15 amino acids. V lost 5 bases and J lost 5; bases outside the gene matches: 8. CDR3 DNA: TGTGCCAGTAGTCCCTACCGGACTAGCCACAATGAGCAGTTCTTC. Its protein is CASSPYRTSHNEQFF.

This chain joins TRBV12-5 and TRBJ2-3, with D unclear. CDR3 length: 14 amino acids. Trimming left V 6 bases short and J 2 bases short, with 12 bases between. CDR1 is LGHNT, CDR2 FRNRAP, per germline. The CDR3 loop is CASGQEKITDTQYF. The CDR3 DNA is TGTGCTAGTGGGCAGGAGAAAATCACAGATACGCAGTATTTT. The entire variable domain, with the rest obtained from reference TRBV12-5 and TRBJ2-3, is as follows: DARVTQTPRHKVTEMGQEVTMRCQPILGHNTVFWYRQTMMQGLELLAYFRNRAPLDDSGMPKDRFSAEMPDATLATLKIQPSEPRDSAVYFCASGQEKITDTQYFGPGTRLTVL.

CDR3 nucleotide sequence: TGCGCCAGCAGCCAAGCTGTCCCTAGCGGGAGGTTATCCTACGAGCAGTACTTC. The encoded protein is CASSQAVPSGRLSYEQYF. The chain joins TRBV4-3 to TRBJ2-7, with 11 nucleotides matching TRBD2. With 1 base clipped from V and 1 base from J, the junction kept 9 bases outside the gene matches. This CDR3 is built from 18 residues. Germline lookup yields CDR1 LGHNA and CDR2 YSLEER.

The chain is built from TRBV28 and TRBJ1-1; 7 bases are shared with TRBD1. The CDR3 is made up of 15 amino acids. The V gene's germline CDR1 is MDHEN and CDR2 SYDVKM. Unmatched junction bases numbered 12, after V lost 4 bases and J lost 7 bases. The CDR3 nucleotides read TGTGCCAGCAGTTATGACAGGGCAGGTCTGGATGAAGCTTTCTTT. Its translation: CASSYDRAGLDEAFF.